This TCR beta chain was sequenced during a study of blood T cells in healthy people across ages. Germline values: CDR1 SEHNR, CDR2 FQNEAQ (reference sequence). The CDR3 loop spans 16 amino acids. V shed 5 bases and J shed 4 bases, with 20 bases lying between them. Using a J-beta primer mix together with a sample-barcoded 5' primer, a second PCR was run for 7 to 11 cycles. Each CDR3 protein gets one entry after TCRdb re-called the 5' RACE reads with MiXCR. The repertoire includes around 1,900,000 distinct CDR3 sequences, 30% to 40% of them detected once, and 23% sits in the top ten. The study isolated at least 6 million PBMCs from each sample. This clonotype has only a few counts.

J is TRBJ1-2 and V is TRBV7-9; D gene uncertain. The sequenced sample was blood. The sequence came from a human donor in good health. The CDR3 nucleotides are TGTGCCAGCAGCCCCGGGATCGACCCCCCCAGCTATGGCTACACCTTC. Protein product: CASSPGIDPPSYGYTF.